This entry is about one T cell receptor (beta chain). Its antigen is unknown. The data were taken from a study of CD8+CD57+ T cells in acquired aplastic anemia. Across the whole study: The sorted CD4+ and CD8+ cells yielded an average roughly 3 ug of DNA. General observations from the study: The same twenty-nine CD8+ CDR3 sequences occurred in patients and in controls.

It was patients with CD8+CD57+ cell expansion by flow cytometry who were chosen for sequencing. Germline CDR1 SGHVS, CDR2 FQNEAQ. V lost 1 base and J 7 bases, leaving 10 bases between the germline ends. The CDR3 spans 14 residues. Genomic DNA was employed as the template in profiling TCR beta VDJ and CDR3. TCRdb used MiXCR to reprocess the reads, holding one entry per CDR3 protein. The profile shows more than 70,000 distinct CDR3 sequences, about 70% of them singletons. Sequencing was carried out using sorted CD4+, CD8+, or CD8+CD57+ T cells (not recorded which) from PBMCs. The gene calls are TRBV7-8 and TRBJ2-2; no reliable D call. The clonotype was recovered from a human donor with aplastic anemia. CDR3 DNA sequence: TGTGCCAGCAGCTTAGATTTCGATCACGGGGAGCTGTTTTTT. Translating gives CASSLDFDHGELFF.